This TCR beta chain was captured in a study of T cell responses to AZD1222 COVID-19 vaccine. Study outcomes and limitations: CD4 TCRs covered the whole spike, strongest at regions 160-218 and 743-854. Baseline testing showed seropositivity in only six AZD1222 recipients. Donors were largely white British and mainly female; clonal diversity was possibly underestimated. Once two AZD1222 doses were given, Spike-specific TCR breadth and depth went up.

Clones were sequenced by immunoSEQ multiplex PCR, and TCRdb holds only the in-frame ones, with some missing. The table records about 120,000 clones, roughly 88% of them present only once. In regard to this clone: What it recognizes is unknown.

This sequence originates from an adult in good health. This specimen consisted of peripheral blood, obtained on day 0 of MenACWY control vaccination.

The CDR3 region is CASSPRLYKAGENTGELFF. As DNA, the CDR3 is TGTGCCAGCAGTCCTCGGCTCTACAAAGCGGGGGAGAACACCGGGGAGCTGTTTTTT. V and J are TRBV6-6 and TRBJ2-2; 8 bases map to TRBD2. This CDR3 is built from 19 residues. Germline lookup yields CDR1 MNHNY and CDR2 SVGAGI (reference sequence). The V gene end was trimmed by 5 bases and the J gene end by 1 base; junction bases not matched to a gene: 15.